This T cell receptor (beta chain) stems from a study of CD4+ T cells in melanoma (dated by TCRdb to between 2021 and 2024). Background for the entire study: The study investigated neoantigen-specific CD4+ T cells in human melanoma. Beyond this particular receptor, the publication reports: Neoantigen-specific CD4+ T cells in melanoma were reported to show diverse differentiation states. The report described a correlation between neoantigen-specific CD4+ T cells and the function of CD8+ T cells, macrophages and B cells.

Donors were patients with melanoma. Turning to this clone: The specificity of this receptor is unknown. No clone much larger than this one lies a single base away; base qualities are absent.

The germline V gene specifies SGHRS as CDR1 and YFSETQ as CDR2. The CDR3 sequence holds 18 residues, the cysteine and phenylalanine included. Here the CDR3 DNA is all that survives: 54 bases in frame from base 1. The germline V and J ends show losses of 1 base and 0 bases respectively, and no gene match explains 11 bases of the junction. The library relied on the immunoSEQ multiplex PCR assay. Imported from immuneACCESS, the table was reduced by TCRdb to in-frame sequences with V and J called. These copies leave out some clones; in studies compared against another copy, an unresolved V gene accounts for under half, and the cause of the remainder is not known. The sample table contains around 130,000 clones; only one count was recorded for 85% to 95% of them. 1.5% of the sample rests with the top ten.

The chain is made from TRBV5-1 and TRBJ2-5, with 8 middle bases fitting TRBD2. The source is a human donor with melanoma. The CDR3 corresponds to CASSLSGRGGTNQETQYF. The nucleotide sequence reads TGCGCCAGCAGCTTGAGTGGCCGCGGGGGGACTAACCAAGAGACCCAGTACTTC.